This T cell receptor beta chain was sequenced in a study of blood T cell repertoires in COVID-19 (dated by TCRdb to 2020 to 2022). Turning to the overall study: Samples covering the acute and convalescent phases of COVID-19 were provided by collaborators in the United States, Italy and Spain. Samples were obtained from the ongoing ImmuneRACE study (first 160 participants) and from some 1,300 subjects provided by 6 global collaborators. Subjects who had been exposed to COVID-19, were actively infected with it, or had recovered from it provided the deeply sampled blood TCRbeta repertoires that made up the dataset. The repertoires were released in a freely available public database meant as a resource for research on the immune response to SARS-CoV-2. Where HLA class I and class II types were available, the types were taken from metadata supplied by the sample provider, not from assay-based typing. Nearly every sample came with metadata listing a de-identified subject ID, COVID-19 status, age in years and sex. The prospective study material was composed of cDNA or gDNA derived from T cells, B-cell-depleted T cells, or PBMCs.

Whole blood was collected in K2EDTA tubes by collaborating institutions according to the institutions' own protocols. Collaborator samples were shipped for TCRbeta analysis as frozen whole blood, isolated PBMCs, or DNA extracted from either sample type. Study-level results and caveats: Clinical and demographic metadata were provided uncurated, with the amount varying by source and participant.

As for this clone: Which antigen it targets is not known. No quality values exist for individual bases; no much larger clone is one base distant.

In the germline V gene (reference sequence), CDR1 corresponds to SEHNR and CDR2 to FQNEAQ. V lost 2 bases and J lost 8 bases, and the count of bases not matched to a germline gene is 8. The CDR3 holds 14 amino acids from the cysteine to the phenylalanine. The DNA shown is the 42-base CDR3, in frame from base 1. TCRbeta CDR3 regions were amplified from genomic DNA using the immunoSEQ Assay, a bias-controlled multiplex PCR. On the authors' methods: The number of nucleated cells in each sample was estimated from the amplification of reference gene primers within the assay. To quantify the absolute abundance of each unique TCRbeta CDR3 rearrangement, sequence reads were collapsed and filtered. For each sample, productive Simpson clonality was calculated by taking the square root of Simpson's diversity index across productive rearrangements. In TCRdb, the immuneACCESS table is reduced to in-frame sequences with V and J assigned. These tables do not hold every clone; where another copy was compared, an unresolved V gene accounts for under half, and the others remain unexplained. The DNA was the basis for D and trimming; V, J and clone size are from that table. The sample contains some 210,000 clones, about 83% of them found a single time. The ten largest make up roughly 5% of the sample.

This clonotype was obtained from a woman aged 70-85 years with active or convalescent COVID-19. This receptor chain uses TRBV7-9 and TRBJ1-2; TRBD1 agrees with 7 junctional bases. Sequenced: peripheral blood. At the DNA level, the sequence is TGTGCCAGCAGCTTACTTAGGGGGACAGAGGGCTACACCTTC. Its protein is CASSLLRGTEGYTF.